These 21 T cell receptor beta chains originate from one sample sequenced in a study of Ad26.COV2.S vaccination and SARS-CoV-2 variants. The treatment here: around 19 received Ad26.COV2.S at low or high dose, single or two shots; about 5 received placebo; per-sample allocation not given. Samples analyzed were those drawn on day 63 after the first vaccine or placebo injection. Measured with immunoSEQ multiplex PCR; TCRdb has only the in-frame clones, and not every one. The sample holds roughly 700,000 clones; around 90% are singletons and the top ten take about 1.5%. The sample was peripheral blood, taken in a trial of Ad26.COV2.S vaccine versus placebo. All receptors derive from a person aged 18-60 years who received the Ad26.COV2.S COVID-19 vaccine or a placebo.

This clone appeared many times. This rearrangement joins TRBV19 to TRBJ2-2; the D gene could be TRBD1 or TRBD2 (6 bases each). This CDR3 is 15 amino acids long. The V gene's germline CDR1 is LNHDA and CDR2 SQIVND (reference sequence). The V gene lost 5 bases and the J gene lost 5 bases, with 15 bases spanning the gap. The CDR3 reads CASSGGGVVTGELFF. CDR3 coding DNA: TGTGCCAGTAGTGGGGGCGGGGTCGTTACCGGGGAGCTGTTTTTT.

This chain links TRBV19 with TRBJ2-7; tentatively, D is TRBD2 (5 bases). Germline V lookup: CDR1 LNHDA, CDR2 SQIVND (reference sequence). The CDR3 extends over 11 amino acids. V was clipped by 6 bases and J by 10 bases, with 13 bases between them. The CDR3: CASRSGYNQYF. The DNA for the CDR3 is TGTGCCAGTAGATCGGGGTACAACCAGTACTTC.

The chain employs TRBV5-1 and TRBJ2-5; 10 bases fit TRBD1. CDR1 and CDR2 from the germline V gene are SGHRS and YFSETQ. The CDR3 length is 15 residues. J was trimmed by 1 base and V by 6 bases; bases with no gene match: 6. The CDR3 loop reads CASNRDRGSQETQYF. The CDR3 DNA sequence: TGCGCCAGCAACCGGGACAGGGGTTCCCAAGAGACCCAGTACTTC. The variable domain in full, with the rest retrieved from reference TRBV5-1 and TRBJ2-5, is KAGVTQTPRYLIKTRGQQVTLSCSPISGHRSVSWYQQTPGQGLQFLFEYFSETQRNKGNFPGRFSGRQFSNSRSEMNVSTLELGDSALYLCASNRDRGSQETQYFGPGTRLLVL.

V and J are TRBV28 and TRBJ2-7; TRBD1 matches at 7 bases. CDR1 MDHEN and CDR2 SYDVKM come from the germline V gene. The J segment lost 2 bases and the V segment lost 5 bases, leaving 3 bases of the junction unmatched. The CDR3 contains 13 residues. This CDR3 is CASSPGQTYEQYF. The CDR3 DNA sequence: TGTGCCAGCAGTCCGGGACAGACCTACGAGCAGTACTTC.

The V and J genes are TRBV3-1 (or the pseudogene TRBV3-2) and TRBJ2-5; D gene unclear. Trimming removed 2 bases at V and 7 bases at J, with 5 bases between. The length of the CDR3 is 11 residues. Germline loops: CDR1 LGHDT, CDR2 YNNKEL (reference sequence). The DNA for the CDR3 is TGTGCCAGCAGCCAATCCTGGACCCAGTACTTC. This sequence encodes CASSQSWTQYF.

This clone was seen a single time. A junction boundary mismatches the germline segment, possibly from a read error. Here the CDR3 reads CASSAIAGMGDTQYF. In DNA form, the CDR3 reads TGTGCTAGCAGCGCCATAGCGGGAATGGGAGATACGCAGTATTTT. The chain has TRBV7-7 and TRBJ2-3; TRBD2 aligns across 8 bases. Germline loops: CDR1 SSHAT, CDR2 FNYEAQ (reference sequence). The CDR3 has 15 residues.

This chain links TRBV30 with TRBJ1-4; D remains unclear. The CDR3 extends over 15 amino acids. Germline CDR1 and CDR2: GTSNPN and SVGIG (reference sequence). V lost 0 bases and J 0 bases, leaving 8 bases between the germline ends. CDR3 nucleotide sequence: TGTGCCTGGAGTGTATTGCTAGCAACTAATGAAAAACTGTTTTTT. It encodes CAWSVLLATNEKLFF. Full variable domain (remainder filled in from reference TRBV30 and TRBJ1-4): SQTIHQWPATLVQPVGSPLSLECTVEGTSNPNLYWYRQAAGRGLQLLFYSVGIGQISSEVPQNLSASRPQDRQFILSSKKLLLSDSGFYLCAWSVLLATNEKLFFGSGTQLSVL.

The rearrangement uses TRBV11-2 and TRBJ2-7; the match to TRBD1 covers 8 bases. The CDR3 sequence is 14 residues long. J lost 6 bases, V lost 3 bases, and 7 bases had no gene match. Germline lookup yields CDR1 SGHAT and CDR2 FQNNGV. CDR3 amino acids: CASSFASGGPEQYF. CDR3 in DNA: TGTGCCAGCAGCTTTGCCTCAGGGGGCCCCGAGCAGTACTTC.

J is TRBJ2-7 and V is TRBV6-5; 12 bases agree with TRBD2. Germline V gene data show CDR1 as MNHEY and CDR2 as SVGAGI. V lost 7 bases to trimming and J lost 2 bases; unmatched junction nucleotides: 6. This CDR3 is built from 15 residues. CDR3 protein: CASIRTSGVPYEQYF. The DNA for the CDR3 is TGTGCCAGCATTAGGACTAGCGGGGTCCCCTACGAGCAGTACTTC.

The J gene is TRBJ2-7, the V gene TRBV6-6, with a possible D match to TRBD1 (5 bases). The CDR3 is 11 amino acids. Trimming cost V 5 bases and J 5 bases, with 7 bases left between them. Germline V gives CDR1 MNHNY, CDR2 SVGAGI (reference sequence). CDR3 bases: TGTGCCAGCAGTATACAGGACGAGCAGTACTTC. Protein product: CASSIQDEQYF.

The chain employs TRBV7-2 and TRBJ2-7; unclear D gene. Trimming removed 1 base at V and 7 bases at J, with 14 bases between. This CDR3 is built from 14 residues. In germline, CDR1 is SGHTA, CDR2 FQGNSA. CDR3 DNA sequence: TGTGCCAGCAGCTTAGAAGTAGTTCTGGGAGAGCAGTACTTC. Translation: CASSLEVVLGEQYF.

The V and J genes are TRBV11-3 and TRBJ2-5; possibly TRBD2 for D (7 bases). V shed 5 bases and J shed 3 bases, with 19 bases lying between them. The germline V gene has CDR1 SGHNT and CDR2 YENEEA. The CDR3 covers 16 residues. The CDR3 bases are TGTGCCAGCAGCCTAGGGGGGGCTAGCGGAGAAGAGACCCAGTACTTC. It translates to CASSLGGASGEETQYF.

The V call is TRBV5-1, the J call TRBJ2-7; 9 positions match TRBD2. Germline CDR1 and CDR2: SGHRS and YFSETQ. Trimming cost V 5 bases and J 0 bases; bases outside gene matches: 9. This CDR3 has 16 residues. The CDR3 loop reads CASRNSGGLNSYEQYF. The CDR3 DNA reads as TGCGCCAGCAGGAATAGCGGGGGCTTAAACTCCTACGAGCAGTACTTC.

The V gene is TRBV5-1, the J gene TRBJ2-5; the match to TRBD1 covers 8 bases. Germline-derived CDR1 and CDR2 are SGHRS and YFSETQ. V lost 4 bases to trimming and J lost 4 bases; unmatched junction nucleotides: 6. The CDR3 has 14 amino acids. This chain's CDR3 is CASSPTTGGETQYF. The CDR3 bases are TGCGCCAGCAGCCCAACTACAGGGGGAGAGACCCAGTACTTC.

The chain is built from TRBV18 and TRBJ2-7, with 9 bases identical to TRBD2. This CDR3 region has 16 residues. Germline assignment: CDR1 KGHSH and CDR2 LQKENI. V trimming: 0 bases; J trimming: 6 bases; junction bases outside the gene matches: 9. As DNA, the CDR3 is TGTGCCAGCTCACCACCGATGGCGGGAGGGGAGGGCGAGCAGTACTTC. This codes for CASSPPMAGGEGEQYF.

The gene calls are TRBV18 and TRBJ2-7; 8 bases agree with TRBD1. Trimming at V came to 5 bases and at J to 6 bases, leaving 6 bases not matched to a gene. Germline CDR1 reads KGHSH; CDR2 reads LQKENI. The CDR3 loop spans 13 amino acids. CDR3 in DNA: TGTGCCAGCTCAGAGTACAGGGGGAGCGAGCAGTACTTC. It translates to CASSEYRGSEQYF.

This clone was picked up a small number of times. The J gene is TRBJ2-7, the V gene TRBV4-2; 9 nucleotides match TRBD2. Germline assignment: CDR1 LGHNA and CDR2 YNFKEQ. J lost 5 bases, V lost 0 bases, and 8 bases had no gene match. This CDR3 region has 16 residues. CDR3: CASSQELRGGYHEQYF. CDR3 bases: TGTGCCAGCAGCCAAGAGCTGCGGGGGGGCTACCACGAGCAGTACTTC.

The CDR3 spells CASSLDTGVNEKLFF. CDR3 in DNA: TGTGCCAGCAGCTTAGACACAGGGGTGAATGAAAAACTGTTTTTT. The J gene is TRBJ1-4, the V gene TRBV7-9, with 7 bases aligning to TRBD1. The germline gives CDR1 SEHNR, CDR2 FQNEAQ (reference sequence). The CDR3 covers 15 residues. Germline trimming cut 1 base from V and 5 bases from J; bases unmatched to any gene: 4.

This clone was detected a few times. The J gene is TRBJ1-1, the V gene TRBV5-5; 8 nucleotides agree with TRBD1. Germline CDR1 and CDR2: SGHKS and YYEKEE (reference sequence). The CDR3 contains 15 residues. With 4 bases clipped from V and 5 bases from J, the junction kept 10 bases outside the gene matches. The CDR3, as DNA: TGTGCCAGCAGCGGCCTCAGACAGGGGAGAACTGAAGCTTTCTTT. Residues: CASSGLRQGRTEAFF.

The chain couples TRBV7-2 to TRBJ2-1; tentatively, D is TRBD2 (6 bases). The CDR3 length is 13 residues. Germline CDR1 and CDR2: SGHTA and FQGNSA. Trimming removed 1 base at V and 8 bases at J, with 9 bases between. The CDR3 DNA follows: TGTGCCAGCAGCTTAGTTGCGGGGTATGAGCAGTTCTTC. The encoded protein is CASSLVAGYEQFF.

The CDR3 coding sequence is TGTGCCAGCAGCTTAGAGACCCAGTACTTC. It translates to CASSLETQYF. This sequence joins TRBV7-2 and TRBJ2-5; no firm D call. V lost 1 base, J lost 6 bases, and 0 bases lay in between. CDR3 size: 10 residues. Per germline, CDR1 SGHTA and CDR2 FQGNSA.